These T cell receptor beta chains were read from a single sample in a study of cytomegalovirus exposure and HLA in healthy donors. The repertoire was sequenced with immunoSEQ multiplex PCR; TCRdb's copy has only in-frame clones and lacks some. The sample carries about 150,000 clones, around 80% recorded once. Input material: PBMCs. The receptor set was obtained from a man between 18 and 35 years old in good health and CMV-seronegative. Both conserved end residues are part of each CDR3. Fields, in order: J gene, D gene, V gene, clone size, CDR3 DNA, CDR3 protein. A D gene is named only where the DNA matches it firmly. For some rows the clone size is stated as once, few or many, or as a class when expanded; others skip it.

J gene: TRBJ2-3; D gene: NA; V gene: TRBV7-9; clone size: NA; CDR3 DNA: TGTGCCAGCAGCTCCGGGGTGGCAGATACGCAGTATTTT; CDR3 protein: CASSSGVADTQYF
J gene: TRBJ2-3; D gene: TRBD2; V gene: TRBV6-4; clone size: few; CDR3 DNA: TGTGCCAGCAGTCAGCAACTAGCGGGAGGCGATACGCAGTATTTT; CDR3 protein: CASSQQLAGGDTQYF
J gene: TRBJ2-5; D gene: NA; V gene: TRBV6-1; clone size: NA; CDR3 DNA: TGTGCCAGCATGATGAGAGGACACCAACAAGAGACCCAGTACTTC; CDR3 protein: CASMMRGHQQETQYF
J gene: TRBJ1-2; D gene: NA; V gene: TRBV5-1; clone size: NA; CDR3 DNA: TGCGCCAGCAGCCCCGGCGGGGGAGACTATGGCTACACCTTC; CDR3 protein: CASSPGGGDYGYTF
J gene: TRBJ2-7; D gene: NA; V gene: TRBV11-3; clone size: NA; CDR3 DNA: TGTGCCAGCAGCTTCCAGGAGGGCGGCGAGCAGTACTTC; CDR3 protein: CASSFQEGGEQYF
J gene: TRBJ1-2; D gene: NA; V gene: TRBV4-3; clone size: NA; CDR3 DNA: TGCGCCAGCAGCCCATTCGGGGGTTTCTATGGCTACACCTTC; CDR3 protein: CASSPFGGFYGYTF
J gene: TRBJ2-2; D gene: NA; V gene: TRBV6-6; clone size: NA; CDR3 DNA: TGTGCCAGCACTACCGCCTCCGGGAGGAACACCGGGGAGCTGTTTTTT; CDR3 protein: CASTTASGRNTGELFF
J gene: TRBJ2-5; D gene: TRBD1; V gene: TRBV5-4; clone size: NA; CDR3 DNA: TGTGCCAGCAGTGAAACAGGGGCGGCAAGGGCCCAGTACTTC; CDR3 protein: CASSETGAARAQYF
J gene: TRBJ1-1; D gene: TRBD1; V gene: TRBV9; clone size: once; CDR3 DNA: TGTGCCAGCAGCGTCGGGACAGGGAACACTGAAGCTTTCTTT; CDR3 protein: CASSVGTGNTEAFF
J gene: TRBJ2-3; D gene: NA; V gene: TRBV9; clone size: NA; CDR3 DNA: TGTGCCAGCAGCGTAGGGGTGGAGACAGATACGCAGTATTTT; CDR3 protein: CASSVGVETDTQYF
J gene: TRBJ2-5; D gene: NA; V gene: TRBV25-1; clone size: NA; CDR3 DNA: TGTGCCAGCAGCGATTGGGGGGGGGCAGGGCGGGAGACCCAGTACTTC; CDR3 protein: CASSDWGGAGRETQYF
J gene: TRBJ2-7; D gene: NA; V gene: TRBV21-1; clone size: NA; CDR3 DNA: TGTGCCAGCACAAAGGACAGGGGGAGGTCGGGAGGTTCCTACGAGCAGTACTTC; CDR3 protein: CASTKDRGRSGGSYEQYF
J gene: TRBJ1-1; D gene: TRBD1; V gene: TRBV29-1; clone size: once; CDR3 DNA: TGCAGCGTTGAGGACGACAGGGAGGCTTTCTTT; CDR3 protein: CSVEDDREAFF
J gene: TRBJ1-4; D gene: TRBD1; V gene: TRBV6-6; clone size: NA; CDR3 DNA: TGTGCCAGCAGCCCCAGGGACAGGGAAGGTGAAAAACTGTTTTTT; CDR3 protein: CASSPRDREGEKLFF
J gene: TRBJ2-3; D gene: TRBD2; V gene: TRBV7-8; clone size: NA; CDR3 DNA: TGTGCCAGCAGCTTAGTGGCTAGCGGGAGTCCAGATACGCAGTATTTT; CDR3 protein: CASSLVASGSPDTQYF
J gene: TRBJ2-1; D gene: TRBD2; V gene: TRBV6-5; clone size: NA; CDR3 DNA: TGTGCCAGCAGTTACTCGGGACTACACTACAATGAGCAGTTCTTC; CDR3 protein: CASSYSGLHYNEQFF
J gene: TRBJ1-1; D gene: TRBD1; V gene: TRBV7-2; clone size: many; CDR3 DNA: TGTGCTACTCAGACAGGGCCGAACACTGAAGCTTTCTTT; CDR3 protein: CATQTGPNTEAFF
J gene: TRBJ1-1; D gene: TRBD1; V gene: TRBV7-2; clone size: NA; CDR3 DNA: TGTGCCAGCAGCTGGGACAGGGTTCGTCCGAACACTGAAGCTTTCTTT; CDR3 protein: CASSWDRVRPNTEAFF
J gene: TRBJ2-6; D gene: NA; V gene: TRBV4-3; clone size: NA; CDR3 DNA: TGCGCCAGCAGCCAAGATGCCTCGAGCTCTGGGGCCAACGTCCTGACTTTC; CDR3 protein: CASSQDASSSGANVLTF
J gene: TRBJ1-1; D gene: NA; V gene: TRBV28; clone size: NA; CDR3 DNA: TGTGCCAGCAGTTTGTCCAGAGAAGCTTTCTTT; CDR3 protein: CASSLSREAFF
J gene: TRBJ2-5; D gene: TRBD2; V gene: TRBV5-1; clone size: NA; CDR3 DNA: TGCGCCAGCAGCTTGGATGGACTAGCGGGGCAAGAGACCCAGTACTTC; CDR3 protein: CASSLDGLAGQETQYF
J gene: TRBJ2-1; D gene: TRBD1; V gene: TRBV5-6; clone size: once; CDR3 DNA: TGTGCCAGCAGCTTGGAGGGCAGGGGGCTCGGTGAGCAGTTCTTC; CDR3 protein: CASSLEGRGLGEQFF
J gene: TRBJ2-5; D gene: TRBD2; V gene: TRBV27; clone size: few; CDR3 DNA: TGTGCCAGCAGTTTATCTCGCCCGGGACTAGCGGGAGGGACCCAGTACTTC; CDR3 protein: CASSLSRPGLAGGTQYF
J gene: TRBJ2-7; D gene: NA; V gene: TRBV7-2; clone size: NA; CDR3 DNA: TGTGCCAGCAGCGTGAGCTCCTACGAGCAGTACTTC; CDR3 protein: CASSVSSYEQYF
J gene: TRBJ1-5; D gene: TRBD1; V gene: TRBV27; clone size: NA; CDR3 DNA: TGTGCCAGCAGTACCTCAGGGGGGCGTCAGCCCCAGCATTTT; CDR3 protein: CASSTSGGRQPQHF
J gene: TRBJ2-7; D gene: TRBD1; V gene: TRBV10-2; clone size: NA; CDR3 DNA: TGCGCCAGCAGGAAGGGACAGACAACCTACGAGCAGTACTTC; CDR3 protein: CASRKGQTTYEQYF